This is a list of T cell receptor beta chains from one sample in a study of blood T cell repertoires in COVID-19. Here immunoSEQ multiplex PCR was the method, and the copy in TCRdb shows in-frame clones only, minus some. The table shows about 320,000 clones, with roughly 85% occurring only once. Sequencing input: peripheral blood. The source is a human donor in a cohort sampled during active COVID-19. Each CDR3 is given with its conserved first and last residue. The order of the fields is CDR3 length, J gene, V gene, CDR3 protein.

>15|TRBJ2-1|TRBV27
CASSSFGTSYNEQFF
>13|TRBJ1-5|TRBV29-1
CSVDRGLNQPQHF
>12|TRBJ2-7|TRBV6-5
CASWGVSYEQYF
>15|TRBJ1-3|TRBV10-3
CAISPQGNSGNTIYF
>15|TRBJ1-6|TRBV5-1
CASSPGTGGNSPLHF
>11|TRBJ2-7|TRBV2
CASRRLVGQYF
>12|TRBJ2-3|TRBV5-1
CASSSHTDTQYF
>16|TRBJ2-6|TRBV7-6
CASSRQGAAGANVLTF
>14|TRBJ1-6|TRBV27
CASSLSSYNSPLHF
>17|TRBJ2-7|TRBV2
CASSTGLAGVFSYEQYF
>15|TRBJ2-3|TRBV4-2
CASSQSGGDTDTQYF
>16|TRBJ1-2|TRBV2
CASRDRVTSFSYGYTF
>16|TRBJ1-5|TRBV7-9
CASSLAAAGGNQPQHF